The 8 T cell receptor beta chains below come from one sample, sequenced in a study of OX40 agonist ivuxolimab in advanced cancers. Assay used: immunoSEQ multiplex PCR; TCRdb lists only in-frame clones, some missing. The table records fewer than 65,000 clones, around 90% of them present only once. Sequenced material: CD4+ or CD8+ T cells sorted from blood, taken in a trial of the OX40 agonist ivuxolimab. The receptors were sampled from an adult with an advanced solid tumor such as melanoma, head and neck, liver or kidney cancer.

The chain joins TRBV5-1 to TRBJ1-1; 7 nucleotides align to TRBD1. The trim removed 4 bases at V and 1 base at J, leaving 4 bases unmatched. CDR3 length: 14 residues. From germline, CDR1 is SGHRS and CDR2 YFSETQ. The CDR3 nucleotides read TGCGCCAGCAGCAAGGGGACAGAGAACACTGAAGCTTTCTTT. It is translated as CASSKGTENTEAFF.

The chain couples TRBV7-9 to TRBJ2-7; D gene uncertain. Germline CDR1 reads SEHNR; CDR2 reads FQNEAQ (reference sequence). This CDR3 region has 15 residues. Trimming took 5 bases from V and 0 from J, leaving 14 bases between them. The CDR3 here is CASSPLRLSSYEQYF. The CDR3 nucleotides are TGTGCCAGCAGCCCTCTTAGGCTTAGCTCCTACGAGCAGTACTTC.

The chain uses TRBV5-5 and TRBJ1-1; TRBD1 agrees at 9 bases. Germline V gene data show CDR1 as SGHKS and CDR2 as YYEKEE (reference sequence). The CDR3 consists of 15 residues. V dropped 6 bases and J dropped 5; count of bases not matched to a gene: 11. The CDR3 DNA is TGTGCCAGCAAGGAACAGGGGGCATTGGGTACTGAAGCTTTCTTT. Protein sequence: CASKEQGALGTEAFF.

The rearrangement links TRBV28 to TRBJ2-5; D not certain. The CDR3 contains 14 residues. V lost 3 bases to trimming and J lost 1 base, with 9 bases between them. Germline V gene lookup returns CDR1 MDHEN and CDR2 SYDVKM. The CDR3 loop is CASSLQLTQETQYF. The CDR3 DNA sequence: TGTGCCAGCAGTTTGCAACTGACCCAAGAGACCCAGTACTTC.

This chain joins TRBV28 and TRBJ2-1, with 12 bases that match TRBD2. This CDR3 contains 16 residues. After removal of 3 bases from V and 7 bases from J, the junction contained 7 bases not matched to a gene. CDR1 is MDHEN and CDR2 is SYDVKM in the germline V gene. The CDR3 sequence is CASSFLAGGPRNEQFF. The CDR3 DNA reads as TGTGCCAGCAGTTTCCTAGCGGGGGGGCCGCGGAATGAGCAGTTCTTC.

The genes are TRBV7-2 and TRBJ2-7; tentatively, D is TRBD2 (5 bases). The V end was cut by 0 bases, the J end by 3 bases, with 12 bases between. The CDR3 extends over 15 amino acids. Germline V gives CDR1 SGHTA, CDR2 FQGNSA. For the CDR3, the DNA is TGTGCCAGCAGCTTAGCGTACAGCGGTCTCTACGAGCAGTACTTC. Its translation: CASSLAYSGLYEQYF. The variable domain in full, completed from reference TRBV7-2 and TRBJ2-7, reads GAGVSQSPSNKVTEKGKDVELRCDPISGHTALYWYRQSLGQGLEFLIYFQGNSAPDKSGLPSDRFSAERTGGSVSTLTIQRTQQEDSAVYLCASSLAYSGLYEQYFGPGTRLTVT.

CDR3 sequence reads: CASSVTESSYEQYF. The CDR3, as DNA: TGTGCCAGCAGCGTGACGGAAAGCTCCTACGAGCAGTACTTC. The chain is built from TRBV2 and TRBJ2-7; no clear D. The CDR3 contains 14 residues. Germline V gives CDR1 SNHLY, CDR2 FYNNEI. Trimming left V 6 bases short and J 0 bases short, with 12 bases between.

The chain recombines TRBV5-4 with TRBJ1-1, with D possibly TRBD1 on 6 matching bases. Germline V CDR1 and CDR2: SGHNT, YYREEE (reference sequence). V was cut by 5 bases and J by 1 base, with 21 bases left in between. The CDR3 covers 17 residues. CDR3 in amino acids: CASRGAVGGTANTEAFF. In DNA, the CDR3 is TGTGCCAGCAGAGGGGCCGTGGGGGGCACTGCGAACACTGAAGCTTTCTTT.